This TCR beta chain was identified in a study of blood T cell repertoires in COVID-19. The data were produced by immunoSEQ multiplex PCR, yet TCRdb's version contains in-frame clones alone and is incomplete. Among about 150,000 clones listed, roughly four fifths were seen once. This clone came up once. The CDR3 loop spans 15 amino acids. Germline V gene lookup returns CDR1 LNHDA and CDR2 SQIVND (reference sequence). The V end was cut by 7 bases, the J end by 1 base, with 14 bases between. V usage is TRBV19 and J usage is TRBJ1-5; no clear D. The receptor was isolated from a man older than 75 with acute or convalescent COVID-19. What was sequenced was peripheral blood. In nucleotides, the CDR3 is TGTGCCAGTACCCCTGGGAGGCTAAGCAATCAGCCCCAGCATTTT. It encodes CASTPGRLSNQPQHF.